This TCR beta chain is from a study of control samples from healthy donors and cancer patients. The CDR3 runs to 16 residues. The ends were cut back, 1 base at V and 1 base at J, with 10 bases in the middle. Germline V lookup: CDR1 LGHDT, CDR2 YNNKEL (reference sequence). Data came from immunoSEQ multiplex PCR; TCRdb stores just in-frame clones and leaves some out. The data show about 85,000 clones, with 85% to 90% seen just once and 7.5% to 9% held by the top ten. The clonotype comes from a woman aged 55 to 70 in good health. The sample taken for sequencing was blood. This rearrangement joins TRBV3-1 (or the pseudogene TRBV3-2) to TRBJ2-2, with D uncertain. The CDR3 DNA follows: TGTGCCAGCAGCCAAGGGCACAGTTTGAACACCGGGGAGCTGTTTTTT. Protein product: CASSQGHSLNTGELFF.